A single sample gave rise to the 30 T cell receptor beta chains below, sequenced in a study of a mutant IDH1 vaccine in newly diagnosed glioma. TCRdb's table, derived via immunoSEQ multiplex PCR, lists solely in-frame clones and lacks some. The profile shows around 92,000 clones, roughly 90% of them singletons. Time point of the sample: baseline, week 1 (first vaccination visit). Treatment specified: pre-vaccination baseline after standard-of-care therapy. Sequencing was performed on PBMCs, taken from a glioma patient treated with radiotherapy, temozolomide or both. Receptor source: a woman aged 45-60 years with glioma.

The chain has TRBV27 and TRBJ1-2; 9 positions match TRBD1. The V and J ends lost 9 bases and 4 bases, in that order; junction bases with no gene match: 15. The CDR3 contains 16 residues. Germline assignment: CDR1 MNHEY and CDR2 SMNVEV (reference sequence). CDR3 bases: TGTGCCAGTACAGGGGGCCATGGGTCTCCAGGCTATGGCTACACCTTC. Its translation is CASTGGHGSPGYGYTF.

The V gene is TRBV18, the J gene TRBJ2-7, with 7 nucleotides matching TRBD1. The CDR3 loop spans 15 amino acids. Germline V gene sequence: CDR1 KGHSH, CDR2 LQKENI. J was trimmed by 4 bases and V by 3 bases; bases with no gene match: 9. Written as DNA, the CDR3 is TGTGCCAGCTCACCCCGAGGGACAGTGAAGTACGAGCAGTACTTC. This codes for CASSPRGTVKYEQYF.

V is TRBV7-3 and J is TRBJ1-2; D perhaps matches TRBD1 (5 bases). CDR1 SGHTA and CDR2 FQGTGA come from the germline V gene. V lost 2 bases and J 0 bases, leaving 10 bases between the germline ends. The CDR3 has 15 amino acids. The CDR3 loop reads CASSLGTEANYGYTF. The CDR3 DNA reads as TGTGCCAGCAGCTTAGGGACGGAAGCTAACTATGGCTACACCTTC.

V gene TRBV18 combines with J gene TRBJ1-5; possibly TRBD1 for D (5 bases). CDR1 is KGHSH and CDR2 is LQKENI in the germline V gene. Trimming took 3 bases from V and 4 from J, leaving 13 bases between them. This CDR3 contains 15 residues. The CDR3 DNA reads as TGTGCCAGCTCACCGGGCCAGGGCACAAATCAGCCCCAGCATTTT. Translating it yields CASSPGQGTNQPQHF.

The chain is built from TRBV6-5 and TRBJ1-6, with 7 positions matching TRBD1. The junction had 2 bases not matched to a gene; V was cut back by 8 bases and J by 7 bases. Germline V gene lookup returns CDR1 MNHEY and CDR2 SVGAGI. The CDR3 runs 12 residues. The DNA of the CDR3 is TGTGCCAGCGGCAGGGGGAATTCACCCCTCCACTTT. Amino acids: CASGRGNSPLHF.

This clone was seen only once. V and J are TRBV5-4 and TRBJ2-7; D ambiguous. This CDR3 is built from 14 residues. The ends were cut back, 4 bases at V and 2 bases at J, with 13 bases in the middle. Germline V lookup: CDR1 SGHNT, CDR2 YYREEE (reference sequence). CDR3 DNA: TGTGCCAGCAGCCTGGCACCGTTGGCCTACGAGCAGTACTTC. Protein: CASSLAPLAYEQYF. Together with reference TRBV5-4 and TRBJ2-7, the CDR3 gives the full variable domain: ETGVTQSPTHLIKTRGQQVTLRCSSQSGHNTVSWYQQALGQGPQFIFQYYREEENGRGNFPPRFSGLQFPNYSSELNVNALELDDSALYLCASSLAPLAYEQYFGPGTRLTVT.

The rearrangement joins TRBV18 to TRBJ2-2; 7 bases line up with TRBD2. Unmatched junction bases numbered 7, after V lost 6 bases and J lost 6 bases. The CDR3 loop spans 14 amino acids. The germline V gene has CDR1 KGHSH and CDR2 LQKENI. Here the CDR3 reads CASSGGSEAGELFF. The CDR3 DNA follows: TGTGCCAGCTCTGGCGGGAGCGAGGCCGGGGAGCTGTTTTTT.

This clone has only a few counts. The J gene is TRBJ2-7, the V gene TRBV6-5; D might be TRBD1 (6 bases). V lost 6 bases to trimming and J lost 6 bases, with 18 bases between them. This CDR3 has 14 amino acids. Per germline, CDR1 MNHEY and CDR2 SVGAGI. The CDR3 is CASRLMGASVEQYF. DNA of the CDR3: TGTGCCAGCAGGTTGATGGGGGCTTCGGTCGAGCAGTACTTC.

The V call is TRBV30, the J call TRBJ1-4; D is undetermined. V lost 3 bases, J lost 8 bases, and 19 bases lay in between. Germline values: CDR1 GTSNPN, CDR2 SVGIG (reference sequence). The CDR3 sequence is 15 residues long. This CDR3 reads CAWRPAGLAEEKLFF. Written as DNA, the CDR3 is TGTGCCTGGAGACCCGCCGGGTTAGCGGAGGAAAAACTGTTTTTT.

CDR3 sequence: CASSQATSGYNEQFF. CDR3 nucleotide sequence: TGCGCCAGCAGCCAGGCGACTAGCGGTTACAATGAGCAGTTCTTC. The chain recombines TRBV4-1 with TRBJ2-1; 9 bases are shared with TRBD2. Germline assignment: CDR1 MGHRA and CDR2 YSYEKL. J lost 4 bases, V lost 3 bases, and 4 bases had no gene match. The CDR3 covers 15 residues.

The chain has TRBV6-1 and TRBJ2-7; a possible D gene is TRBD1 (6 bases). CDR3 size: 17 residues. CDR1 is MNHNS, CDR2 SASEGT, per germline. Between the trimmed V and J ends, which lost 1 base and 3 bases, there was a span of 19 bases. The CDR3 DNA is TGTGCCAGCAGTGAAGGCTCCAGGGGTTGGTCCTTCTACGAGCAGTACTTC. Residues: CASSEGSRGWSFYEQYF.

The chain uses TRBV7-9 and TRBJ2-2; no firm D call. V lost 3 bases and J 3 bases, leaving 14 bases between the germline ends. Germline V lookup: CDR1 SEHNR, CDR2 FQNEAQ (reference sequence). CDR3 length equals 16 residues. In nucleotides, the CDR3 is TGTGCCAGCAGCTTCGGTAGCTCGGGTTACACCGGGGAGCTGTTTTTT. It specifies CASSFGSSGYTGELFF.

The chain joins TRBV10-3 to TRBJ2-7; D remains ambiguous. This CDR3 has 12 residues. Germline V gene sequence: CDR1 ENHRY, CDR2 SYGVKD. The V end was cut by 6 bases, the J end by 2 bases, with 8 bases between. The CDR3 sequence is CAISAEPYEQYF. The DNA of the CDR3 is TGTGCCATCAGCGCGGAACCCTACGAGCAGTACTTC.

The chain has TRBV6-6 and TRBJ2-7; 7 positions match TRBD1. CDR1 and CDR2 from the germline V gene are MNHNY and SVGAGI (reference sequence). CDR3 size: 16 residues. The junction had 6 bases not matched to a gene; V was cut back by 0 bases and J by 1 base. CDR3 sequence: CASSYSGTDLSYEQYF. For the CDR3, the DNA is TGTGCCAGCAGTTACTCTGGGACAGACTTATCCTACGAGCAGTACTTC.

This clone was counted a single time. V usage is TRBV9 and J usage is TRBJ2-5; 10 bases agree with TRBD1. CDR1 is SGDLS and CDR2 is YYNGEE in the germline V gene. This CDR3 is 16 amino acids long. Trimming cost V 4 bases and J 1 base; bases outside gene matches: 7. The CDR3 DNA reads TGTGCCAGCAGCTTCCGGGACAGGGGTCCCCAAGAGACCCAGTACTTC. It specifies CASSFRDRGPQETQYF.

The V gene is TRBV25-1, the J gene TRBJ2-7; a weak D match, TRBD1 (6 bases). V gave up 3 bases and J gave up 3 bases, with 9 bases separating them. The CDR3 runs 13 residues. Germline V gene data show CDR1 as MGHDK and CDR2 as SYGVNS. Here the CDR3 reads CASSDNRVYEQYF. Here the CDR3 DNA reads TGTGCCAGCAGTGATAACAGGGTCTACGAGCAGTACTTC.

This chain connects TRBV27 to TRBJ2-5; 15 bases are shared with TRBD2. CDR1 and CDR2 (germline): MNHEY, SMNVEV (reference sequence). V gave up 6 bases and J gave up 4 bases; unmatched junction bases: 6. CDR3 length: 16 residues. The CDR3 region is CASRKPGLAGGETQYF. The CDR3 DNA reads TGTGCCAGCAGAAAACCGGGACTAGCGGGAGGAGAGACCCAGTACTTC.

This clone was seen only once. The chain is built from TRBV27 and TRBJ2-7, with 9 bases aligning to TRBD1. V lost 5 bases, J lost 3 bases, and 11 bases stayed unmatched. Germline V gives CDR1 MNHEY, CDR2 SMNVEV (reference sequence). This CDR3 has 16 amino acids. The CDR3 here is CASSPGSGTGSYEQYF. CDR3 coding DNA: TGTGCCAGCAGTCCCGGATCCGGGACAGGGAGCTACGAGCAGTACTTC.

This clone was observed a few times. The chain couples TRBV5-3 to TRBJ2-1; TRBD2 matches at 7 bases. Being an ORF, TRBV5-3 has a function that is uncertain. The CDR3 is 17 amino acids. The V segment lost 2 bases and the J segment 6 bases; nucleotides outside the gene matches: 14. The DNA for the CDR3 is TGTGCCAGAAGCTTAATTCCATCGCGGGAGACTTCCAATGAGCAGTTCTTC. Translated, it gives CARSLIPSRETSNEQFF.

In the case of this clone: Relative to the germline gene, one junction end is altered; a read error may explain this. The rearrangement uses TRBV7-3 and TRBJ1-3, with unresolved D. Germline V CDR1 and CDR2: SGHTA, FQGTGA. The CDR3 runs 13 residues. CDR3 in DNA: TGTGCCAGCAGCCTCGACCGTGGAGACACCATATATTTT. Its translation: CASSLDRGDTIYF. The full variable domain, with the rest looked up from reference TRBV7-3 and TRBJ1-3, is GAGVSQTPSNKVTEKGKYVELRCDPISGHTALYWYRQSLGQGPEFLIYFQGTGAADDSGLPNDRFFAVRPEGSVSTLKIQRTERGDSAVYLCASSLDRGDTIYFGEGSWLTVV.

In nucleotides, the CDR3 is TGTGCCAGCAGTGAGACCCTTGAAGCTTTCTTT. This codes for CASSETLEAFF. This chain connects TRBV6-6 to TRBJ1-1; D not certain. This CDR3 has 11 amino acids. With 5 bases removed from V and 7 bases from J, the gap between germline ends came to 8 bases. The V gene's germline CDR1 is MNHNY and CDR2 SVGAGI (reference sequence).

The gene calls are TRBV28 and TRBJ2-1; D is unresolved. V shed 8 bases and J shed 1 base, with 0 bases lying between them. CDR3 length: 10 residues. CDR1 is MDHEN and CDR2 is SYDVKM in the germline V gene. CDR3 sequence: CASSYNEQFF. The CDR3 nucleotides are TGTGCCAGCTCCTACAATGAGCAGTTCTTC.

The chain carries TRBV5-1 and TRBJ2-5, with D unresolved. The assigned J gene may be wrong: the sequence end matches TRBJ2-7 better. Germline V CDR1 and CDR2: SGHRS, YFSETQ. This CDR3 has 12 residues. The CDR3 reads CASSQEAYEQYF. The CDR3 DNA reads as TGCGCCAGCAGCCAAGAAGCCTACGAGCAGTACTTC.

The chain uses TRBV4-1 and TRBJ2-3; 10 positions agree with TRBD2. Losses at the gene ends were 3 bases for V and 0 bases for J; bases not matched to a gene: 3. CDR1 and CDR2 (germline): MGHRA, YSYEKL. This CDR3 is built from 16 residues. The CDR3 DNA reads TGCGCCAGCAGCCATACTAGCGGGGCTAGCACAGATACGCAGTATTTT. Its protein product is CASSHTSGASTDTQYF.

The V call is TRBV7-9, the J call TRBJ1-1; no clear D gene. The V and J ends lost 2 bases and 1 base respectively, with 11 bases between them. CDR3 size: 15 residues. Germline CDR1 reads SEHNR; CDR2 reads FQNEAQ (reference sequence). CDR3 nucleotide sequence: TGTGCCAGCAGCTTAAGGACTCAAGGGAACACTGAAGCTTTCTTT. This translates into CASSLRTQGNTEAFF.

The chain carries TRBV5-6 and TRBJ2-7; D may be TRBD1 (5 bases). V lost 6 bases and J lost 2, with 18 bases in between. The V gene's germline CDR1 is SGHDT and CDR2 YYEEEE. The CDR3 is made up of 15 amino acids. The DNA for the CDR3 is TGTGCCAGCACCCTCCGGCCAGGGCTTGCCTACGAGCAGTACTTC. Amino acids: CASTLRPGLAYEQYF. The entire variable domain, with the rest obtained from reference TRBV5-6 and TRBJ2-7, is as follows: DAGVTQSPTHLIKTRGQQVTLRCSPKSGHDTVSWYQQALGQGPQFIFQYYEEEERQRGNFPDRFSGHQFPNYSSELNVNALLLGDSALYLCASTLRPGLAYEQYFGPGTRLTVT.

This rearrangement joins TRBV2 to TRBJ1-2, with D unresolved. Per the germline V gene, CDR1 is SNHLY and CDR2 is FYNNEI. The CDR3 length is 13 residues. V lost 4 bases, J lost 8 bases, and 14 bases lay in between. In DNA, the CDR3 is TGTGCCAGCAGTGGAAGGGTTTGGAGAGGCTACACCTTC. Protein: CASSGRVWRGYTF.

V gene TRBV5-1 combines with J gene TRBJ2-3, with D uncertain. V was clipped by 5 bases and J by 2 bases, with 12 bases between them. The CDR3 is 14 amino acids. In germline, CDR1 is SGHRS, CDR2 YFSETQ. The CDR3 loop is CASRPLQDTDTQYF. In DNA, the CDR3 is TGCGCCAGCAGACCCCTGCAAGACACAGATACGCAGTATTTT.

The chain is built from TRBV11-2 and TRBJ2-7; 10 bases align to TRBD1. After removal of 4 bases from V and 5 bases from J, the junction contained 8 bases not matched to a gene. This CDR3 contains 15 residues. Germline V CDR1 and CDR2: SGHAT, FQNNGV. This chain's CDR3 is CASSSRDRGNHEQYF. DNA of the CDR3: TGTGCCAGCAGCTCCCGGGACAGGGGAAACCACGAGCAGTACTTC.

This clone showed up just once. The V call is TRBV6-1, the J call TRBJ2-3; D might be TRBD1 (6 bases). CDR1 is MNHNS, CDR2 SASEGT, per germline. Trimming removed 4 bases at V and 2 bases at J, with 13 bases between. The CDR3 length is 15 residues. The chain's CDR3 is CASSVTGRTTDTQYF. DNA for the CDR3: TGTGCCAGCAGTGTCACAGGGCGAACCACAGATACGCAGTATTTT.